Presented here are 27 T cell receptor beta chains from one specimen sequenced in a study of blood T cells in healthy people across ages. A second 7 to 11 cycle PCR used barcoded and J-beta primers. TCRdb passed the 5' RACE reads through MiXCR, listing each CDR3 protein once. Of approximately 1,100,000 distinct CDR3 sequences in the sample, roughly 45% are singletons; the top ten hold approximately 17%. The sequenced sample consisted of blood. Every receptor here comes from a woman aged 60-75 years in good health.

The chain combines TRBV14 with TRBJ2-3; no clear D. V was clipped by 4 bases and J by 0 bases, with 26 bases between them. Germline V gene sequence: CDR1 SGHDN, CDR2 FVKESK. This CDR3 contains 20 residues. The CDR3 bases are TGTGCCAGCAGCCTCCTCCCCGCTGGTGGAGCGAAGACTAGCACAGATACGCAGTATTTT. Its translation is CASSLLPAGGAKTSTDTQYF.

There are a few counts of this clonotype. This chain uses TRBV6-1 with TRBJ1-1; 9 bases are a match to TRBD1. CDR1 and CDR2 from the germline V gene are MNHNS and SASEGT. V lost 4 bases and J lost 5; bases outside the gene matches: 5. The CDR3 is 14 residues long. The CDR3 DNA follows: TGTGCCAGCAGTGGATACAGGGGGCGGACTGAAGCTTTCTTT. It yields the protein CASSGYRGRTEAFF.

The rearrangement uses TRBV6-6 and TRBJ2-7, with 15 bases fitting TRBD2. Trimming removed 6 bases from V and 5 bases from J; junction bases left unmatched: 5. This CDR3 comprises 15 residues. Germline values: CDR1 MNHNY, CDR2 SVGAGI (reference sequence). The CDR3 nucleotides are TGTGCCAGCAGAGGACTAGCGGGAGGGCCCCACGAGCAGTACTTC. As protein: CASRGLAGGPHEQYF.

This clonotype was recorded at least ten times. The chain carries TRBV12-3 or TRBV12-4 and TRBJ2-3, with 9 positions matching TRBD2. There are 18 residues in the CDR3. Trimming took 4 bases from V and 0 from J; bases not matched to a gene: 11. In DNA form, the CDR3 reads TGTGCCAGCAGTTGGGGACTAGCTTACCCCGTTAGCACAGATACGCAGTATTTT. It is translated as CASSWGLAYPVSTDTQYF.

This clonotype appeared a single time. This chain connects TRBV9 to TRBJ2-1; 7 bases line up with TRBD1. The CDR3 loop spans 15 amino acids. Per germline, CDR1 SGDLS and CDR2 YYNGEE. V lost 0 bases, J lost 4 bases, and 4 bases stayed unmatched. The DNA of the CDR3 is TGTGCCAGCAGCGTAGGGGACAGTAATTACAATGAGCAGTTCTTC. Amino acids: CASSVGDSNYNEQFF.

This clonotype was picked up a small number of times. The chain employs TRBV20-1 and TRBJ2-3, with D perhaps matching TRBD1 (5 bases). Trimming took 1 base from V and 6 from J, leaving 11 bases between them. Germline-derived CDR1 and CDR2 are DFQATT and SNEGSKA (reference sequence). This CDR3 is built from 13 residues. DNA for the CDR3: TGCAGTGCTAGAGGTGGACCAGGGGATACGCAGTATTTT. Translation: CSARGGPGDTQYF.

The V call is TRBV2, the J call TRBJ2-6; D is unclear. V lost 0 bases to trimming and J lost 1 base, with 7 bases between them. Germline loops: CDR1 SNHLY, CDR2 FYNNEI. The CDR3 is made up of 16 amino acids. As DNA, the CDR3 is TGTGCCAGCAGTGAAGCAAAGAGGTCTGGGGCCAACGTCCTGACTTTC. Encoded protein: CASSEAKRSGANVLTF.

CDR3: CASSLTPTGYNSPLHF. CDR3 coding DNA: TGTGCCAGCAGCTTAACCCCGACAGGCTATAATTCACCCCTCCACTTT. This chain links TRBV5-5 with TRBJ1-6; possibly TRBD1 for D (6 bases). Trimming removed 2 bases from V and 3 bases from J, with 12 bases in between. CDR3 size: 16 residues. Germline-derived CDR1 and CDR2 are SGHKS and YYEKEE (reference sequence).

This clonotype was observed a handful of times. This chain joins TRBV20-1 and TRBJ2-1; 11 bases map to TRBD2. J lost 12 bases, V lost 0 bases, and 13 bases had no gene match. Germline V gene lookup returns CDR1 DFQATT and CDR2 SNEGSKA (reference sequence). This CDR3 has 16 residues. CDR3 residues: CSARDPRLAGPPGQFF. CDR3 bases: TGCAGTGCTAGAGATCCCCGACTAGCGGGGCCCCCTGGGCAGTTCTTC.

This chain joins TRBV27 and TRBJ1-6, with unresolved D. The CDR3 sequence is 13 residues long. CDR1 and CDR2 (germline): MNHEY, SMNVEV (reference sequence). Trimming pared 5 bases from V and 7 bases from J, leaving 9 bases between. DNA of the CDR3: TGTGCCAGCAGTATCGGTCCCAATTCACCCCTCCACTTT. Its protein product is CASSIGPNSPLHF.

This chain uses TRBV15 with TRBJ1-1; D gene unclear. CDR1 and CDR2 (germline): LNHNV, YYDKDF (reference sequence). V was pared by 5 bases and J by 0 bases, with 10 bases between. The CDR3 covers 14 residues. The CDR3, as DNA: TGTGCCACCAGCCGTACAGCGTTGAACACTGAAGCTTTCTTT. Its translation is CATSRTALNTEAFF.

Turning to this clonotype: A much larger clone lies one base from this, so it may be a read error. V gene TRBV11-2 combines with J gene TRBJ2-4; D call uncertain. CDR1 SGHAT and CDR2 FQNNGV come from the germline V gene. This CDR3 has 14 amino acids. The V end lost 1 base, the J end lost 13 bases, and 17 bases lay between the germline ends. The CDR3 region has the DNA TGTGCCAGCAGCTTAGTATACGGTGTGGACCAGCAGTACTTC. It specifies CASSLVYGVDQQYF.

The chain couples TRBV11-3 to TRBJ2-7; the D gene is possibly TRBD1 (5 bases). CDR3 length: 17 amino acids. The germline CDR1 and CDR2 sequences are SGHNT and YENEEA. With 3 bases removed from V and 2 bases from J, the gap between germline ends came to 20 bases. The CDR3 reads CASSFRVGHLLPYEQYF. In DNA, the CDR3 is TGTGCCAGCAGCTTTAGAGTAGGACATCTGCTTCCCTACGAGCAGTACTTC.

This clonotype occurred a few times. The gene calls are TRBV15 and TRBJ2-4; D not resolved. CDR3 size: 14 residues. V was pared by 0 bases and J by 8 bases, with 11 bases between. CDR1 and CDR2 from the germline V gene are LNHNV and YYDKDF (reference sequence). The chain's CDR3 is CATSRDRVVHIQYF. The CDR3 DNA follows: TGTGCCACCAGCAGAGATAGGGTTGTACACATTCAGTACTTC.

This chain links TRBV3-1 with TRBJ2-1; 13 bases align to TRBD2. The CDR3 extends over 17 amino acids. V lost 3 bases, J lost 0 bases, and 2 bases stayed unmatched. Germline CDR1 is LGHDT and CDR2 is YNNKEL (reference sequence). CDR3 DNA: TGTGCCAGCAGCCACCGGACTAGCGGGAGCTCCTACAATGAGCAGTTCTTC. Amino acids: CASSHRTSGSSYNEQFF.

This chain joins TRBV6-5 and TRBJ2-1, with a tentative D call TRBD2 (6 bases). Per the germline V gene, CDR1 is MNHEY and CDR2 is SVGAGI. This CDR3 contains 14 residues. V was pared by 5 bases and J by 10 bases, with 18 bases between. DNA of the CDR3: TGTGCCAGCAGTCCCCGGTCGGGAGCGAGGGAGCAGTTCTTC. Its protein product is CASSPRSGAREQFF.

This chain uses TRBV3-1 with TRBJ2-1; D not certain. Germline V gene data show CDR1 as LGHDT and CDR2 as YNNKEL (reference sequence). The CDR3 has 13 amino acids. Trimming pared 3 bases from V and 10 bases from J, leaving 13 bases between. CDR3 region: CASSHTSPGEQFF. CDR3 DNA: TGTGCCAGCAGCCACACTTCCCCCGGCGAGCAGTTCTTC.

A few counts support this clonotype. V and J are TRBV9 and TRBJ2-7; a weak D match, TRBD1 (5 bases). Per the germline V gene, CDR1 is SGDLS and CDR2 is YYNGEE. Trimming removed 2 bases from V and 3 bases from J, with 12 bases in between. The CDR3 consists of 14 residues. DNA of the CDR3: TGTGCCAGCAGCGTCTCAGACAGTCACTACGAGCAGTACTTC. It translates to CASSVSDSHYEQYF.

The rearrangement joins TRBV12-3 or TRBV12-4 to TRBJ1-6; possible D gene TRBD1, 5 bases. V lost 5 bases and J lost 10, with 12 bases in between. The length of the CDR3 is 13 residues. For the CDR3, the DNA is TGTGCCAGCAGTGACTCAGGGAAATCACCCCTCCACTTT. Translated: CASSDSGKSPLHF.

The chain recombines TRBV21-1 with TRBJ1-2; the table's D gene call, TRBD1, was not cross checked with the DNA. TRBV21-1 is a documented pseudogene. CDR3 size: 13 residues. CDR3 nucleotides: TGTGCCAGCAGGGACAGGGGGGTCTATGGCTACACCTTC. Translating gives CASRDRGVYGYTF.

This clonotype was seen a single time. The chain has TRBV20-1 and TRBJ2-7, with 11 bases aligning to TRBD2. CDR1 is DFQATT, CDR2 SNEGSKA, per germline (reference sequence). The trim removed 2 bases at V and 2 bases at J, leaving 8 bases unmatched. CDR3 length: 16 amino acids. DNA of the CDR3: TGCAGTGCTAGAAGACAGATTAGCGGGAGGGCCTACGAGCAGTACTTC. Its protein is CSARRQISGRAYEQYF.

In regard to this clonotype: This could be a read error, since a much larger clone is one nucleotide away. J is TRBJ2-1 and V is TRBV7-7; TRBD2 matches at 7 bases. CDR1 is SSHAT, CDR2 FNYEAQ, per germline (reference sequence). The V segment lost 1 base and the J segment 2 bases; nucleotides outside the gene matches: 5. The CDR3 sequence is 16 residues long. CDR3 sequence (DNA): TGTGCCAGCAGCTTAGACGGCGGGAGCCCCTACAATGAGCAGTTCTTC. It is translated as CASSLDGGSPYNEQFF.

This clonotype was seen a handful of times. The chain has TRBV5-6 and TRBJ2-1, with 7 bases lining up with TRBD2. Germline V gene sequence: CDR1 SGHDT, CDR2 YYEEEE. The CDR3 is 15 amino acids. Germline trimming cut 3 bases from V and 10 bases from J; bases unmatched to any gene: 13. CDR3 in amino acids: CASSSRGAGAKEQFF. Written as DNA, the CDR3 is TGTGCCAGCAGCTCGCGAGGGGCGGGAGCTAAGGAGCAGTTCTTC.

This chain uses TRBV11-2 with TRBJ2-5, with D possibly matching TRBD1 (6 bases). The germline V and J ends were trimmed by 2 bases and 4 bases, with 14 bases remaining between them. The CDR3 spans 15 residues. Germline CDR1 SGHAT, CDR2 FQNNGV. The CDR3 reads CASSLSNRAGETQYF. DNA for the CDR3: TGTGCCAGCAGCTTATCGAACAGGGCTGGAGAGACCCAGTACTTC.

This rearrangement joins TRBV29-1 to TRBJ1-4, with 8 bases that match TRBD1. V trimming: 8 bases; J trimming: 0 bases; junction bases outside the gene matches: 11. The CDR3 has 16 residues. Germline CDR1 SQVTM, CDR2 ANQGSEA. CDR3: CSPENGQGATNEKLFF. CDR3 DNA sequence: TGCAGCCCAGAAAACGGACAGGGCGCAACTAATGAAAAACTGTTTTTT. The full variable domain, its missing parts supplied by reference TRBV29-1 and TRBJ1-4, is SAVISQKPSRDICQRGTSLTIQCQVDSQVTMMFWYRQQPGQSLTLIATANQGSEATYESGFVIDKFPISRPNLTFSTLTVSNMSPEDSSIYLCSPENGQGATNEKLFFGSGTQLSVL.

CDR3 loop: CSVEEGTTGIDTQYF. As DNA, the CDR3 is TGCAGCGTTGAAGAAGGGACGACGGGAATCGATACGCAGTATTTT. The chain couples TRBV29-1 to TRBJ2-3; D might be TRBD1 or TRBD2, each matching 5 bases. Trimming took 0 bases from V and 6 from J, leaving 16 bases between them. Germline V lookup: CDR1 SQVTM, CDR2 ANQGSEA. The CDR3 contains 15 residues.

This clonotype was found a few times. The chain combines TRBV20-1 with TRBJ2-3; TRBD1 agrees at 11 bases. V trimming: 0 bases; J trimming: 2 bases; junction bases outside the gene matches: 7. Germline values: CDR1 DFQATT, CDR2 SNEGSKA (reference sequence). The CDR3 loop spans 17 amino acids. CDR3 in amino acids: CSARDQGQGGSTDTQYF. In DNA, the CDR3 is TGCAGTGCTAGAGACCAGGGACAGGGGGGCTCCACAGATACGCAGTATTTT.